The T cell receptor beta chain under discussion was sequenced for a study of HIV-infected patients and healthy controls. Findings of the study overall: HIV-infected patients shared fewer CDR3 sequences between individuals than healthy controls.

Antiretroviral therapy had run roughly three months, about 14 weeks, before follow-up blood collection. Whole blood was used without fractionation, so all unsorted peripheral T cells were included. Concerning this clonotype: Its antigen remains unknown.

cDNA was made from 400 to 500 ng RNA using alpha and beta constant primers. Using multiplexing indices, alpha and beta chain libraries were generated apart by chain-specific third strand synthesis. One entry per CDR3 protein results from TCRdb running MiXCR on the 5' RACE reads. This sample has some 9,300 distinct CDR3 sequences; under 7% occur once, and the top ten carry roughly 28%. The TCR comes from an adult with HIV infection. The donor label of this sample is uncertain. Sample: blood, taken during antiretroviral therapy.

The CDR3: CASSLVRSGGVSYEQYF. The CDR3 nucleotides read TGTGCCAGCAGCTTAGTACGAAGCGGGGGGGTTAGCTACGAGCAGTACTTC. This rearrangement joins TRBV7-2 to TRBJ2-7; 10 nucleotides match TRBD2. CDR1 is SGHTA and CDR2 is FQGNSA in the germline V gene. The CDR3 contains 17 residues. J gave up 3 bases and V 1 base, and 9 bases lay outside the gene matches.